The clone carrying this T cell receptor beta chain was counted a single time. These data belong to a study of blood T cell repertoires in COVID-19. Some clones are missing from TCRdb's copy, which holds only in-frame ones; the method was immunoSEQ multiplex PCR. Of 120,000 or so clones listed, 86% were seen once; the top ten hold around 4%. Between the trimmed V and J ends, which lost 4 bases and 6 bases, there was a span of 18 bases. Germline-derived CDR1 and CDR2 are KGHSH and LQKENI. The CDR3 contains 15 residues. This TCR derives from a man aged 40-55 years with acute or convalescent COVID-19. Sequencing used peripheral blood. This chain connects TRBV18 to TRBJ1-1; the D gene is possibly TRBD1 (5 bases). CDR3 sequence reads: CASSLSREAAPEAFF. CDR3 sequence (DNA): TGTGCCAGCTCACTATCCAGGGAGGCGGCTCCTGAAGCTTTCTTT.